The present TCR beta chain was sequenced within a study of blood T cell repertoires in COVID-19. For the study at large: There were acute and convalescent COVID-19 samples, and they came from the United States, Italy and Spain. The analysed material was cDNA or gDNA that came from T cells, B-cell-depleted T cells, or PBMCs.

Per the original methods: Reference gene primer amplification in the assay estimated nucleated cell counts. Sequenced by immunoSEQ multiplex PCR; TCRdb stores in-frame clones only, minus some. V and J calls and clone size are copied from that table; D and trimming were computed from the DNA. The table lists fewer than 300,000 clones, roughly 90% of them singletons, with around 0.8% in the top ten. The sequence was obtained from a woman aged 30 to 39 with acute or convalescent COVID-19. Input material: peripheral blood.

The CDR3, as DNA: TGTGCCTGGAGTGTAGGCCGGCGGGGACGACAAGAGACCCAGTACTTC. Amino acid sequence: CAWSVGRRGRQETQYF. This chain joins TRBV30 and TRBJ2-5, with D perhaps TRBD2 (6 bases). V lost 0 bases to trimming and J lost 2 bases, with 16 bases between them. Germline lookup yields CDR1 GTSNPN and CDR2 SVGIG (reference sequence). The CDR3 has 16 residues.